A single sample is the source of the 12 T cell receptor beta chains below, sequenced in a study of cytomegalovirus exposure and HLA in healthy donors. PCR primers comprised 60 Vbeta and 13 Jbeta primers. Clones were sequenced by immunoSEQ multiplex PCR, and TCRdb holds only the in-frame ones, with some missing. The sample holds around 130,000 clones, 70% to 80% seen once. The specimen sequenced was PBMCs. These receptors all stem from a woman aged 60-70 years in good health and CMV-seronegative.

V is TRBV19 and J is TRBJ1-5; TRBD1 agrees at 7 bases. CDR1 is LNHDA, CDR2 SQIVND, per germline (reference sequence). The CDR3 is made up of 15 amino acids. V lost 5 bases to trimming and J lost 2 bases; unmatched junction nucleotides: 6. The CDR3 coding sequence is TGTGCCAGTAGTCGAGGGGGCGGGGGCAATCAGCCCCAGCATTTT. This translates into CASSRGGGGNQPQHF.

V gene TRBV7-3 combines with J gene TRBJ1-2, with a tentative D call TRBD1 (5 bases). Trimming pared 1 base from V and 2 bases from J, leaving 8 bases between. CDR1 and CDR2 from the germline V gene are SGHTA and FQGTGA. The CDR3 has 14 amino acids. The CDR3 region has the DNA TGTGCCAGCAGCTTAATCGGGGGGAACTATGGCTACACCTTC. Translating it yields CASSLIGGNYGYTF.

This sequence joins TRBV7-2 and TRBJ1-6; TRBD1 is a possible D gene (6 bases). The CDR3 totals 14 residues. V lost 5 bases and J 7 bases, leaving 12 bases between the germline ends. Germline V CDR1 and CDR2: SGHTA, FQGNSA. CDR3 sequence (DNA): TGTGCCAGCAGCCCAGGACAGCCAAATTCACCCCTCCACTTT. Its protein is CASSPGQPNSPLHF.

This chain joins TRBV7-2 and TRBJ2-7; TRBD1 agrees at 11 bases. Looked up from germline, CDR1 is SGHTA and CDR2 is FQGNSA. CDR3 size: 15 residues. After removal of 5 bases from V and 7 bases from J, the junction contained 10 bases not matched to a gene. The CDR3 protein is CASSLTGTGGSEQYF. The CDR3 DNA is TGTGCCAGCAGCCTCACCGGGACAGGGGGAAGTGAGCAGTACTTC.

This chain uses TRBV7-6 with TRBJ1-2; TRBD1 agrees at 11 bases. The V gene end was trimmed by 4 bases and the J gene end by 4 bases; junction bases not matched to a gene: 5. CDR3 size: 15 residues. Per the germline V gene, CDR1 is SGHVS and CDR2 is FNYEAQ. Here the CDR3 reads CASSSGQGAFYGYTF. Written as DNA, the CDR3 is TGTGCCAGCAGCTCCGGACAGGGGGCCTTCTATGGCTACACCTTC.

The chain combines TRBV5-4 with TRBJ2-3, with 7 bases matching TRBD2. CDR1 is SGHNT and CDR2 is YYREEE in the germline V gene (reference sequence). The CDR3 is 15 residues long. The junction had 5 bases not matched to a gene; V was cut back by 2 bases and J by 2 bases. The CDR3 protein is CASSLAGYVTDTQYF. The CDR3 nucleotides are TGTGCCAGCAGCTTAGCGGGATACGTCACAGATACGCAGTATTTT.

The chain couples TRBV18 to TRBJ2-5, with 9 bases identical to TRBD1. The V segment lost 3 bases and the J segment 2 bases; nucleotides outside the gene matches: 4. This CDR3 has 15 residues. In germline, CDR1 is KGHSH, CDR2 LQKENI. DNA for the CDR3: TGTGCCAGCTCACCGGGACAGGGTGGGCAAGAGACCCAGTACTTC. Its protein is CASSPGQGGQETQYF.

This chain uses TRBV7-3 with TRBJ2-3, with 10 bases aligning to TRBD2. V shed 3 bases and J 1 base; nucleotides not matched to a gene: 7. The CDR3 length is 17 residues. The V gene's germline CDR1 is SGHTA and CDR2 FQGTGA. CDR3 amino acids: CASSLLGTSARTDTQYF. Written as DNA, the CDR3 is TGTGCCAGCAGCTTGTTGGGGACTAGCGCTCGCACAGATACGCAGTATTTT.

The chain has TRBV18 and TRBJ2-3, with 13 nucleotides matching TRBD2. Losses at the gene ends were 3 bases for V and 4 bases for J; bases not matched to a gene: 4. Germline-derived CDR1 and CDR2 are KGHSH and LQKENI. This CDR3 is 16 amino acids long. This chain's CDR3 is CASSPRTSGGPDTQYF. CDR3 nucleotide sequence: TGTGCCAGCTCACCCCGGACTAGCGGGGGTCCAGATACGCAGTATTTT.

The chain uses TRBV5-1 and TRBJ1-6; TRBD1 agrees at 7 bases. This CDR3 is built from 15 residues. In germline, CDR1 is SGHRS, CDR2 YFSETQ. Unmatched junction bases numbered 8, after V lost 4 bases and J lost 7 bases. As DNA, the CDR3 is TGCGCCAGCAGCCATGGACAGGCGGGGAATTCACCCCTCCACTTT. This sequence encodes CASSHGQAGNSPLHF.

The gene calls are TRBV28 and TRBJ2-7; 9 bases are shared with TRBD1. CDR1 and CDR2 (germline): MDHEN, SYDVKM. The CDR3 is made up of 16 amino acids. With 4 bases clipped from V and 1 base from J, the junction kept 8 bases outside the gene matches. This chain's CDR3 is CASSSSPGQGSYEQYF. The CDR3 bases are TGTGCCAGCAGTTCAAGCCCGGGACAGGGTTCCTACGAGCAGTACTTC. Combining the CDR3 with reference TRBV28 and TRBJ2-7 gives the whole variable domain DVKVTQSSRYLVKRTGEKVFLECVQDMDHENMFWYRQDPGLGLRLIYFSYDVKMKEKGDIPEGYSVSREKKERFSLILESASTNQTSMYLCASSSSPGQGSYEQYFGPGTRLTVT.

J is TRBJ2-7 and V is TRBV11-2; 12 positions match TRBD2. Germline CDR1 is SGHAT and CDR2 is FQNNGV. V lost 4 bases to trimming and J lost 0 bases; unmatched junction nucleotides: 4. CDR3 size: 16 residues. CDR3: CASSWLAGGSSYEQYF. Here the CDR3 DNA reads TGTGCCAGCAGCTGGCTAGCGGGGGGGAGCTCCTACGAGCAGTACTTC.